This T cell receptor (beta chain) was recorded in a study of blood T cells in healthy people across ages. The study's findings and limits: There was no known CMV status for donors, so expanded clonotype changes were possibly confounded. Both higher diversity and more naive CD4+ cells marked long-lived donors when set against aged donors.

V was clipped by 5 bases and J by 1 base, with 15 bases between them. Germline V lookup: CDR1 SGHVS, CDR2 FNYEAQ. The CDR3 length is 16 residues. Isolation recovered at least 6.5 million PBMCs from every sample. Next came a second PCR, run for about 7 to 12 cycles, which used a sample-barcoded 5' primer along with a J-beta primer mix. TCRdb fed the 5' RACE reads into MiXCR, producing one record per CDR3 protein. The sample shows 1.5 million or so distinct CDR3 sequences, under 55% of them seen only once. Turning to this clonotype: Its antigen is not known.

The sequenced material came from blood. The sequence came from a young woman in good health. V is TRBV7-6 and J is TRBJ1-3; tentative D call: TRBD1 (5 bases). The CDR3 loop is CASSAQQVDSGNTIYF. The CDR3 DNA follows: TGTGCCAGCAGCGCCCAACAGGTGGATTCTGGAAACACCATATATTTT.